The clone carrying this T cell receptor beta chain was detected only a few times. The sample belongs to a study of T cells after yellow fever vaccination. TCRdb re-called the 5' RACE reads through MiXCR, storing one row per CDR3 protein. The repertoire holds under 500,000 distinct CDR3 sequences, with 15% to 20% as singletons. Source: PBMCs, taken before the yellow fever booster vaccination. The receptor was derived from a man younger than 35 who received the YFV17D yellow fever vaccine.

CDR3 region: CASDRDRSNTDTQYF. For the CDR3, the DNA is TGTGCCAGCGATCGAGACCGCTCAAACACAGATACGCAGTATTTT. This rearrangement joins TRBV11-2 to TRBJ2-3; D is uncertain. The germline CDR1 and CDR2 sequences are SGHAT and FQNNGV. V was trimmed by 8 bases and J by 2 bases, leaving 17 bases between them. This CDR3 comprises 15 residues.